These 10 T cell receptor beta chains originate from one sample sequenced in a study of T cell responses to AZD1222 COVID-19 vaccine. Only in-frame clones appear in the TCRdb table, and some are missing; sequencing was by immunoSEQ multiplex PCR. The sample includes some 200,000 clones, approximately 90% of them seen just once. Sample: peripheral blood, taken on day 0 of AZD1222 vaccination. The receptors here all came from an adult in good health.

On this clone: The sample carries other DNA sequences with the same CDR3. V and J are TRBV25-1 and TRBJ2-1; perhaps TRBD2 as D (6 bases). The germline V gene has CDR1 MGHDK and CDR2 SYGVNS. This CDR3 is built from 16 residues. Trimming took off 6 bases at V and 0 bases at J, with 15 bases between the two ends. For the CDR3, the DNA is TGTGCCAGCAGGGGATGGAGGGGCCTCTCCTACAATGAGCAGTTCTTC. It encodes CASRGWRGLSYNEQFF.

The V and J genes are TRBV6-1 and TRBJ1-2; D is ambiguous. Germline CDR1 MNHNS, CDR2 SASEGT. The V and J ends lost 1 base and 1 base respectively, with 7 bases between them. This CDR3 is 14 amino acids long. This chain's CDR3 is CASSEGQHNYGYTF. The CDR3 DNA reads TGTGCCAGCAGTGAAGGGCAACATAACTATGGCTACACCTTC.

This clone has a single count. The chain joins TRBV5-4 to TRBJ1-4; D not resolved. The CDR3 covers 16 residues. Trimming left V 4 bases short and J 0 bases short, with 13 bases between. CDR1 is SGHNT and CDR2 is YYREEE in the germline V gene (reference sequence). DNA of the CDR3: TGTGCCAGCAGCCTCCGACTATCTGCAACTAATGAAAAACTGTTTTTT. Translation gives CASSLRLSATNEKLFF.

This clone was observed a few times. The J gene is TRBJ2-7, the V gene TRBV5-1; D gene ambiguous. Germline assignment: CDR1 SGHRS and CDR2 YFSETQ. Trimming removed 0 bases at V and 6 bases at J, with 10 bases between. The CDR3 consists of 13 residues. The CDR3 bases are TGCGCCAGCAGCTTGGAGTCCGATGCCGAGCAGTACTTC. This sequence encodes CASSLESDAEQYF.

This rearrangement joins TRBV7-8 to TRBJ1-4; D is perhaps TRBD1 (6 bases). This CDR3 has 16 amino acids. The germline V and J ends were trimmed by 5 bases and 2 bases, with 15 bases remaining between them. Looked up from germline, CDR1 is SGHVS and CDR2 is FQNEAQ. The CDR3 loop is CASSINRGATNEKLFF. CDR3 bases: TGTGCCAGCAGCATAAACCGGGGGGCGACTAATGAAAAACTGTTTTTT.

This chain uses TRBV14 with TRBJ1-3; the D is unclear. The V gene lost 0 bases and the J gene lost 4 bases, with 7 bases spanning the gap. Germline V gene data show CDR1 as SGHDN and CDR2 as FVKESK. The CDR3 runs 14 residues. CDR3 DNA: TGTGCCAGCAGCCAAGACGGCAGGGGAAACACCATATATTTT. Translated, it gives CASSQDGRGNTIYF.

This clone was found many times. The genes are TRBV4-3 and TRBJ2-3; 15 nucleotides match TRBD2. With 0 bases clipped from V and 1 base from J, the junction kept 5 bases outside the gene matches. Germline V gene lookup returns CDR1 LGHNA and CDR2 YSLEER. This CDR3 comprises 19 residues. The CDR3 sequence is CASSQEWTSGGAGTDTQYF. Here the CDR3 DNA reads TGCGCCAGCAGCCAAGAATGGACTAGCGGGGGGGCGGGCACAGATACGCAGTATTTT.

The DNA for the CDR3 is TGTGCCATCAGTGTATATAATCGACTCGACACTGAAGCTTTCTTT. It specifies CAISVYNRLDTEAFF. V usage is TRBV10-3 and J usage is TRBJ1-1; D is unclear. V lost 4 bases and J 3 bases, leaving 15 bases between the germline ends. The CDR3 loop spans 15 amino acids. The germline CDR1 and CDR2 sequences are ENHRY and SYGVKD.

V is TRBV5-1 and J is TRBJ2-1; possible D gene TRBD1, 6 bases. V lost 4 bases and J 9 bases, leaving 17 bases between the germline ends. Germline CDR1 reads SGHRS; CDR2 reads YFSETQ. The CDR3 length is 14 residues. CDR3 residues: CASSIERGMIEQFF. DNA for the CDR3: TGCGCCAGCAGCATCGAGAGGGGGATGATTGAGCAGTTCTTC. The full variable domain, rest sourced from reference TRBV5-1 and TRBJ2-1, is KAGVTQTPRYLIKTRGQQVTLSCSPISGHRSVSWYQQTPGQGLQFLFEYFSETQRNKGNFPGRFSGRQFSNSRSEMNVSTLELGDSALYLCASSIERGMIEQFFGPGTRLTVL.

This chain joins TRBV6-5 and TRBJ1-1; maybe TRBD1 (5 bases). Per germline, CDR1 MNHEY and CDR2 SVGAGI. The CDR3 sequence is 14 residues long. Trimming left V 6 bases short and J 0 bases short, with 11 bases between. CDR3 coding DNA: TGTGCCAGCAGGCGGGGGGGGTTGAACACTGAAGCTTTCTTT. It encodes CASRRGGLNTEAFF.